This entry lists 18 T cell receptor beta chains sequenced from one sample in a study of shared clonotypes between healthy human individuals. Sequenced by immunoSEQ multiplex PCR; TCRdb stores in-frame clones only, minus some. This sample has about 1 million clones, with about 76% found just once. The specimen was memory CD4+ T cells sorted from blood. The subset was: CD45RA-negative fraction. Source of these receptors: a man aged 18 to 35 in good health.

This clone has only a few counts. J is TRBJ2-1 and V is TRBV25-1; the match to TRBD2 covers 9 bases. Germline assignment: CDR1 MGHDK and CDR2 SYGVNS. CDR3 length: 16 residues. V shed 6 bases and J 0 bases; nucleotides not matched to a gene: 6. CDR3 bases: TGTGCCAGCAGCCCTAGCGGGGTGAACTCCTACAATGAGCAGTTCTTC. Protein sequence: CASSPSGVNSYNEQFF.

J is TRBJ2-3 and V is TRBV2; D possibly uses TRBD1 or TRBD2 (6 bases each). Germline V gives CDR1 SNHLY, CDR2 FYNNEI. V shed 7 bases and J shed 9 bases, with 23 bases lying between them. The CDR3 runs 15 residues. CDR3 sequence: CASTPGGGATGTQYF. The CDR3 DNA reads TGTGCCAGCACCCCCGGGGGCGGAGCCACAGGAACGCAGTATTTT.

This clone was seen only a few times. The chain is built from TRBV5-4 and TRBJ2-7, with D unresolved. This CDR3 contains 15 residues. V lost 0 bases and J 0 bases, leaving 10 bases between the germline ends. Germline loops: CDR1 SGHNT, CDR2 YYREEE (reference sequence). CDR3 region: CASSLDLQASYEQYF. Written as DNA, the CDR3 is TGTGCCAGCAGCTTGGACTTGCAAGCCTCCTACGAGCAGTACTTC.

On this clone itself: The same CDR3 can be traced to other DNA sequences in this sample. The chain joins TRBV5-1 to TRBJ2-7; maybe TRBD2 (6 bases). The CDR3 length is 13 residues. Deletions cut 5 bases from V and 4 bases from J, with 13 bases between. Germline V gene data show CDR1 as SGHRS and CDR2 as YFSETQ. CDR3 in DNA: TGCGCCAGCAGTTTCAGGGAGGCATACGAGCAGTACTTC. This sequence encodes CASSFREAYEQYF. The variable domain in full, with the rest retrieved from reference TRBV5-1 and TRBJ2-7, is KAGVTQTPRYLIKTRGQQVTLSCSPISGHRSVSWYQQTPGQGLQFLFEYFSETQRNKGNFPGRFSGRQFSNSRSEMNVSTLELGDSALYLCASSFREAYEQYFGPGTRLTVT.

In nucleotides, the CDR3 is TGCGCCAGCAGCTTGGGATCAGCGGGGAGAGGCACAGATACGCAGTATTTT. It specifies CASSLGSAGRGTDTQYF. The gene calls are TRBV5-1 and TRBJ2-3; TRBD2 matches 7 bases. V lost 0 bases and J lost 1; bases outside the gene matches: 8. The CDR3 has 17 amino acids. Per germline, CDR1 SGHRS and CDR2 YFSETQ. Filled out from reference TRBV5-1 and TRBJ2-3, the complete variable domain reads KAGVTQTPRYLIKTRGQQVTLSCSPISGHRSVSWYQQTPGQGLQFLFEYFSETQRNKGNFPGRFSGRQFSNSRSEMNVSTLELGDSALYLCASSLGSAGRGTDTQYFGPGTRLTVL.

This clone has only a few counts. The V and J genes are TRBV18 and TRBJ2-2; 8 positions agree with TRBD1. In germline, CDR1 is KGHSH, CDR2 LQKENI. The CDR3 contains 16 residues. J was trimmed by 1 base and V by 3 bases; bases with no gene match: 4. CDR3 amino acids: CASSPPGQVNTGELFF. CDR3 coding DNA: TGTGCCAGCTCACCGCCGGGACAGGTGAACACCGGGGAGCTGTTTTTT.

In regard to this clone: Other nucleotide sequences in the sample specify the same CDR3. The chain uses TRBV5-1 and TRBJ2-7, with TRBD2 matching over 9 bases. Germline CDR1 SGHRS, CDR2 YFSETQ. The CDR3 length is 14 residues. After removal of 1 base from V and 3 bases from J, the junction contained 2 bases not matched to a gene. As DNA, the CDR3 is TGCGCCAGCAGCTTGAGTAGCGGGAGCTACGAGCAGTACTTC. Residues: CASSLSSGSYEQYF.

CDR3 amino acids: CASSYSPLEYGNTIYF. The CDR3 coding sequence is TGTGCCAGCAGTTACTCCCCCTTGGAGTATGGAAACACCATATATTTT. The J gene is TRBJ1-3, the V gene TRBV6-5, with D unresolved. Germline V lookup: CDR1 MNHEY, CDR2 SVGAGI. V was pared by 0 bases and J by 3 bases, with 12 bases between. CDR3 length: 16 amino acids.

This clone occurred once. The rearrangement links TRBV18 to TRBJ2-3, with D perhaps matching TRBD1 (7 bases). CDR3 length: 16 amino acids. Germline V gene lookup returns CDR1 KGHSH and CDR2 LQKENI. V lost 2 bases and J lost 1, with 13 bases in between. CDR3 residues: CASSPISGQGTDTQYF. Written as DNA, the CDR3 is TGTGCCAGCTCACCAATTAGCGGACAGGGCACAGATACGCAGTATTTT.

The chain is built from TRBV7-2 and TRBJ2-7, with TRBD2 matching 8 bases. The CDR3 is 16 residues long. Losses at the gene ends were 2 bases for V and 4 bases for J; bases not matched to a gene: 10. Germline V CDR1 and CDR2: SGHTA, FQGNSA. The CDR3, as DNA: TGTGCCAGCAGCTTATCAGGAAGCGGGAGTGGTTACGAGCAGTACTTC. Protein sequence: CASSLSGSGSGYEQYF.

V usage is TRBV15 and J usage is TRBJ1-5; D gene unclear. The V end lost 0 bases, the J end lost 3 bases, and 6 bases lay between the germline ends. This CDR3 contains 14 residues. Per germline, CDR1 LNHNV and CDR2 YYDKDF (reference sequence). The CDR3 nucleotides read TGTGCCACCAGCAGAGATGGGGTCAATCAGCCCCAGCATTTT. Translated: CATSRDGVNQPQHF.

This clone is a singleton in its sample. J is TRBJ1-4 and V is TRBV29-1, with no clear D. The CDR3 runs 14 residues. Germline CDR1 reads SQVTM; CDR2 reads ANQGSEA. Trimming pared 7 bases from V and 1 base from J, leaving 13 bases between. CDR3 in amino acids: CSALPGGTNEKLFF. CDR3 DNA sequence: TGCAGCGCCCTCCCGGGCGGAACTAATGAAAAACTGTTTTTT.

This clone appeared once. CDR3 DNA: TGTGCCAGTAGTATTTACCCTACGGCGGGAGCCCGCGATGAGCAGTTCTTC. Its protein product is CASSIYPTAGARDEQFF. The V call is TRBV19, the J call TRBJ2-1; 7 bases fit TRBD2. The CDR3 runs 17 residues. CDR1 is LNHDA, CDR2 SQIVND, per germline (reference sequence). Trimming took 3 bases from V and 8 from J; bases not matched to a gene: 16.

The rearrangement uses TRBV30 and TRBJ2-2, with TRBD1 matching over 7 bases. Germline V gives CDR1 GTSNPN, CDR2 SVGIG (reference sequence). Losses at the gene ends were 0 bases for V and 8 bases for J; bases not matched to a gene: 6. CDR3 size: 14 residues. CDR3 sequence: CAWSVRGRFGELFF. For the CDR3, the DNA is TGTGCCTGGAGTGTAAGGGGGCGATTTGGGGAGCTGTTTTTT.

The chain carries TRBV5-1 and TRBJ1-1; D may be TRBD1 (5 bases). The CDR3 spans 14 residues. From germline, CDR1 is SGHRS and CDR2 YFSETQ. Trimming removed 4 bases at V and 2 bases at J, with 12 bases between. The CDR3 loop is CASSQGGENTEAFF. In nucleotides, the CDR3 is TGCGCCAGCAGCCAAGGAGGGGAAAACACTGAAGCTTTCTTT.

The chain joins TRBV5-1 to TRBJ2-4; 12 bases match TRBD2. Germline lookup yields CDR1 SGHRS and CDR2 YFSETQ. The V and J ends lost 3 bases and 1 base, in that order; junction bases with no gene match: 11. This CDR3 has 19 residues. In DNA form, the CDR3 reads TGCGCCAGCAGCTCGTTGACTAGCGGGGGCGTCCTGGCCAAAAACATTCAGTACTTC. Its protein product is CASSSLTSGGVLAKNIQYF.

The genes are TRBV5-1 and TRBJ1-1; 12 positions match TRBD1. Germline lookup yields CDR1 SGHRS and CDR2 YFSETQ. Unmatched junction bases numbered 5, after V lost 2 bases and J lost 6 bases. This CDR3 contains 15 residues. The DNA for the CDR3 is TGCGCCAGCAGCTTCGGGACAGGGGGCAAACCTGAAGCTTTCTTT. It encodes CASSFGTGGKPEAFF.

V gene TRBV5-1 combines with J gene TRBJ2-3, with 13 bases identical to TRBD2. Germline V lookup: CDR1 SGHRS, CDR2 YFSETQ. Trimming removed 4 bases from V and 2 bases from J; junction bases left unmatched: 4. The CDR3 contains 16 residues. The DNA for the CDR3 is TGCGCCAGCAGCCGGACTAGCGGGGGTTTCACAGATACGCAGTATTTT. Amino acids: CASSRTSGGFTDTQYF. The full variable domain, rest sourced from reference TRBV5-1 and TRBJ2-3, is KAGVTQTPRYLIKTRGQQVTLSCSPISGHRSVSWYQQTPGQGLQFLFEYFSETQRNKGNFPGRFSGRQFSNSRSEMNVSTLELGDSALYLCASSRTSGGFTDTQYFGPGTRLTVL.